A single T cell receptor (beta chain) is shown here with its context. Its antigen is still unknown. Germline V gene lookup returns CDR1 SEHNR and CDR2 FQNEAQ (reference sequence). The CDR3 runs to 15 residues. Between the trimmed V and J ends, which lost 0 bases and 2 bases, there was a span of 11 bases. The data stem from a study of cytomegalovirus exposure and HLA in healthy donors. This PCR relied on a set of 60 Vbeta primers and 13 Jbeta primers. The table came from immunoSEQ multiplex PCR; TCRdb's copy has only in-frame clones and leaves some out. This table has some 110,000 clones, 65% to 80% appearing once. Whole-study findings and limits: Productive rates of about 90% or about 30% were seen for most TCR beta V segments in an earlier analysis. For most TCR sequences rarity was the rule, although some public TCRs occurred in many donors.

This clonotype was obtained from a woman between 55 and 75 years old in good health and CMV-seropositive. This chain connects TRBV7-9 to TRBJ2-7; a possible D gene is TRBD2 (6 bases). The material sequenced was PBMCs. The CDR3 region is CASSLAGGGAYEQYF. The DNA of the CDR3 is TGTGCCAGCAGCTTAGCGGGCGGAGGGGCCTACGAGCAGTACTTC.